The 6 T cell receptor beta chains below come from one sample, sequenced in a study of T-cell reconstitution after alpha-beta-depleted transplantation in children (dated by TCRdb to between 2015 and 2016). What this sample's treatment or condition label stands for: allogeneic hematopoietic cell transplantation with graft depleted of TCRalphabeta T cells and CD19 B cells. To prepare the library, PCR was applied. For sequencing, an Illumina HiSeq 2500 was employed. Molecular barcoding was employed in the preparation of TCR libraries, with unique molecular identifiers being used to normalize TCRbeta repertoire quantification. TCRdb itself trimmed the public reads at Q25 with fastp, ran MiXCR and retained productive beta chains. Each entry is one CDR3 protein sequence, shown with its most common DNA and genes. Here the sample has roughly 790,000 distinct CDR3 sequences; about 15% occur a single time. About 4.6% of the sample lies in the top ten.

Here the sequenced sample was PBMCs, mostly from graft donor cells, taken 360 days after TCRalphabeta/CD19-depleted stem cell transplant. These receptors originate from a male patient between 5 and 17 years old who had a stem cell transplant for acute lymphoblastic leukemia, so the T cells may come from the graft donor.

This clonotype showed up just a few times. The V and J genes are TRBV7-3 and TRBJ1-1, with D unclear. V lost 1 base, J lost 6 bases, and 6 bases lay in between. Germline CDR1 SGHTA, CDR2 FQGTGA. The CDR3 contains 12 residues. In nucleotides, the CDR3 is TGTGCCAGCAGCTTAAACCGGGCTGAAGCTTTCTTT. It specifies CASSLNRAEAFF. Full variable domain (missing parts from reference TRBV7-3 and TRBJ1-1): GAGVSQTPSNKVTEKGKYVELRCDPISGHTALYWYRQSLGQGPEFLIYFQGTGAADDSGLPNDRFFAVRPEGSVSTLKIQRTERGDSAVYLCASSLNRAEAFFGQGTRLTVV.

The rearrangement joins TRBV3-1 to TRBJ2-7; 7 nucleotides match TRBD1. This CDR3 contains 16 residues. Trimming removed 3 bases from V and 3 bases from J; junction bases left unmatched: 11. CDR1 is LGHDT, CDR2 YNNKEL, per germline (reference sequence). CDR3 nucleotides: TGTGCCAGCAGCCAGGACTCGCGGACAGGCCTCTACGAGCAGTACTTC. Protein: CASSQDSRTGLYEQYF.

The gene calls are TRBV5-6 and TRBJ2-1, with D perhaps TRBD2 (5 bases). Germline CDR1 reads SGHDT; CDR2 reads YYEEEE. This CDR3 has 16 residues. V was cut by 4 bases and J by 1 base, with 15 bases left in between. This chain's CDR3 is CASSLVTGSSYNEQFF. The CDR3 nucleotides are TGTGCCAGCAGCCTTGTAACGGGGTCATCCTACAATGAGCAGTTCTTC.

The chain employs TRBV18 and TRBJ1-6; tentative D call: TRBD1 (5 bases). Germline V lookup: CDR1 KGHSH, CDR2 LQKENI. The ends were cut back, 0 bases at V and 7 bases at J, with 10 bases in the middle. The CDR3 runs 15 residues. The CDR3 DNA reads TGTGCCAGCTCACCACCGGGGGGGACGAATTCACCCCTCCACTTT. Its translation: CASSPPGGTNSPLHF.

This clonotype occurred a few times. This chain joins TRBV9 and TRBJ2-5; the match to TRBD2 covers 13 bases. The CDR3 totals 16 residues. CDR1 and CDR2 (germline): SGDLS, YYNGEE. With V trimmed by 3 bases and J by 2 bases, 4 bases remained unmatched. The CDR3 sequence: CASSAGLAGVQETQYF. The CDR3 DNA follows: TGTGCCAGCAGCGCCGGACTAGCGGGAGTTCAAGAGACCCAGTACTTC. Full variable domain (outside the CDR3, taken from reference TRBV9 and TRBJ2-5): DSGVTQTPKHLITATGQRVTLRCSPRSGDLSVYWYQQSLDQGLQFLIQYYNGEERAKGNILERFSAQQFPDLHSELNLSSLELGDSALYFCASSAGLAGVQETQYFGPGTRLLVL.

V usage is TRBV7-9 and J usage is TRBJ2-3; D might be TRBD2 (6 bases). This CDR3 is 15 amino acids long. From germline, CDR1 is SEHNR and CDR2 FQNEAQ (reference sequence). Deletions cut 3 bases from V and 6 bases from J, with 16 bases between. CDR3 region: CASSFGGIRWDTQYF. Here the CDR3 DNA reads TGTGCCAGCAGCTTCGGCGGGATACGATGGGATACGCAGTATTTT.